Reported below is one TCR beta chain. The target antigen is unknown. This entry is derived from a study of OX40 agonist ivuxolimab in advanced cancers. For the study at large: Each patient was given ivuxolimab into a vein every 2 weeks, at 0.01 to 10 mg/kg. Hepatocellular carcinoma, melanoma, renal cell or head and neck cancer affected the dose-escalation patients. Study observations and caveats: Low normalized clonal expansion also occurred in some nonresponding patients. In general, CD8+ T cells held more expanded clones than CD4+ did, on average.

Trimming left V 1 base short and J 0 bases short, with 15 bases between. This CDR3 is 18 amino acids long. Germline values: CDR1 LGHNT, CDR2 FRNRAP. Data came from immunoSEQ multiplex PCR; TCRdb stores just in-frame clones and leaves some out. This table has roughly 15,000 clones, roughly 82% appearing once. This clonotype was sampled from an adult with an advanced solid tumor such as melanoma, head and neck, liver or kidney cancer. J is TRBJ2-2 and V is TRBV12-5; D gene ambiguous. The sample consisted of CD4+ or CD8+ T cells sorted from blood, taken in a trial of the OX40 agonist ivuxolimab. The DNA of the CDR3 is TGTGCTAGTGGTTTGGCGAAGGCGGACGTCACGAACACCGGGGAGCTGTTTTTT. Translating it yields CASGLAKADVTNTGELFF.